This T cell receptor (beta chain) was profiled in a study of T-cell memory formation after mild COVID-19 (dated by TCRdb to the early 2020s). Looking at the study overall: TCR sequence clusters from the two donors were largely donor specific. The cohort comprised two young, previously healthy adult volunteers, one female and one male. T-cell clones expanding and contracting after mild COVID-19 in a couple of donors were tracked by longitudinal TCRalpha and TCRbeta repertoire sequencing.

The study at large found these results: Only a couple of mild cases were covered in the study, and larger cohorts including severe cases with pre-infection samples were considered necessary. Clones contracting from day 15 to 85 had balanced CD4/CD8 phenotypes, while a second wave expanding from day 15 to 37 was biased towards CD4+. Some responding clones were detected in pre-infection memory, suggesting pre-existing cross-reactive memory T cells joined the SARS-CoV-2 response. Contracting CD4+ clones turned up mainly in the CM and EM memory subsets, whereas EMRA was where CD8+ clones were enriched. The second-wave clones that peaked on day 37 were not confirmed to be SARS-CoV-2 specific.

PBMCs were isolated by Ficoll-Paque density gradient centrifugation. TCRdb shows the sequencer as Illumina NovaSeq 6000. cDNA libraries for TCRalpha and TCRbeta were prepared by 5'RACE using constant-segment primers, with sample barcodes and unique molecular identifiers added. RNA was extracted from every sample with Trizol reagent. The libraries were amplified in two PCR steps, and the second step added a second sample barcode and Illumina TruSeq adapters. Sequencing of the libraries was done on an Illumina NovaSeq, producing 2 x 150 bp paired-end reads. Processing in the source paper ran as follows. Demultiplexing of reads and collapsing into UMI-guided consensus sequences were performed with migec v1.2.7. Using mixcr v2.1.11, UMI consensuses were aligned to TRA and TRB V and J templates and then assembled into clonotypes. Clonotypes were classified as expanded or contracted when called significant by both edgeR and NoisET, with noise models trained on biological replicates. edgeR calls used a false discovery rate-adjusted p below 0.01 and a log2 fold-change threshold of 1. As an exploratory analysis of dynamics, PCA with hierarchical clustering was applied to max-normalized trajectories of the 1000 most abundant clonotypes. Separately sequenced CD4+ and CD8+ repertoires were used to assign a CD4 or CD8 phenotype to each responding clone. The public reads were reanalyzed by TCRdb: fastp trimming at Q25, MiXCR alignment, in-frame beta chains only. Each entry merges the rows of one CDR3 protein and shows their most common DNA and genes. TCRdb's processing, not the authors', yielded these V and J calls. The sample table contains 57,000 or so distinct CDR3 sequences; only one count was recorded for 9.3% of them. The ten biggest clones cover less than 1.5% of the sample.

This clonotype turned up a few times. This clone's antigen is unknown. No base quality information exists; no much larger clone differs at one position. The source material was PBMCs or a T cell subset sorted from them (not recorded which). The sequence derives from a man aged 18 to 29 who had mild COVID-19 (a few samples of this study predate the infection). The sample titles of this study are shuffled in the database, so cell type and time point are left out; the donor was told from shared clones.

This receptor has the CDR3 CASSPLHLRGEKLFF. The nucleotides read TGTGCCAGCAGCCCGTTACACCTCCGAGGGGAAAAACTGTTTTTT. In this chain, TRBV7-2 is recombined with TRBJ1-4; no D gene is confidently identified. V and J are truncated by 5 bases and 8 bases respectively, leaving an intervening sequence of 18 bases. Including cysteine and phenylalanine, the CDR3 has 15 amino acids. The kept DNA is CDR3 alone, 45 bases in frame from the first base. CDR1 and CDR2 are drawn from the germline V gene: SGHTA, FQGNSA.